Listed below are T cell receptor beta chains from one sample, sequenced in a study of OX40 agonist ivuxolimab in advanced cancers. Data came from immunoSEQ multiplex PCR; TCRdb stores just in-frame clones and leaves some out. The repertoire holds some 90,000 clones, with around 87% as singletons. The specimen was CD4+ or CD8+ T cells sorted from blood, collected in a trial of the OX40 agonist ivuxolimab. These receptor sequences come from an adult with an advanced solid tumor such as melanoma, head and neck, liver or kidney cancer. Both conserved end residues are part of each CDR3. The D gene is left open where the match is weak. Rows may omit the clone size; those that give it use once, few, many or a size class.

len,v_gene,d_gene,abundance,j_gene,CDR3nt,CDR3aa
14,TRBV7-2,-,-,TRBJ1-2,TGTGCCAGCAGCTTAGCCGGGGCTAACTATGGCTACACCTTC,CASSLAGANYGYTF
12,TRBV7-9,-,-,TRBJ2-7,TGTGCCAGCAGCAACGGGCCCTTCGAGCAGTACTTC,CASSNGPFEQYF
13,TRBV19,TRBD1,-,TRBJ1-1,TGTGCCAGTAGTAACGACAGGGAGAGTGAAGCTTTCTTT,CASSNDRESEAFF
14,TRBV19,-,-,TRBJ1-2,TGTGCCAGTAGCATACAAGGCGCTAACTATGGCTACACCTTC,CASSIQGANYGYTF
16,TRBV5-1,TRBD2,-,TRBJ2-3,TGCGCCAGCAGCTTTGTACGGGAGGCCGCCACAGATACGCAGTATTTT,CASSFVREAATDTQYF
13,TRBV5-6,-,-,TRBJ1-2,TGTGCCAGCACCAAAAACTTGGGGGACGGCTACACCTTC,CASTKNLGDGYTF
13,TRBV6-4,-,once,TRBJ1-5,TGTGCCAGCAGTTACGATAGCAATCAGCCCCAGCATTTT,CASSYDSNQPQHF
13,TRBV2,-,few,TRBJ1-5,TGTGCCAGCAGTTACAGGGACCCCCAGCCCCAGCATTTT,CASSYRDPQPQHF
14,TRBV6-1,TRBD1,-,TRBJ2-1,TGTGCCAGCACCGGGACAGGGGTTGTAGGTGAGCAGTTCTTC,CASTGTGVVGEQFF
17,TRBV7-9,-,-,TRBJ2-6,TGTGCCAGCAGCTTAGGTGGCAGGGGATCTGGGGCCAACGTCCTGACTTTC,CASSLGGRGSGANVLTF
16,TRBV19,TRBD2,-,TRBJ2-3,TGTGCCAGTAGTAGACTAGCGGCCGCTAGCACAGATACGCAGTATTTT,CASSRLAAASTDTQYF
16,TRBV29-1,TRBD2,-,TRBJ2-1,TGCAGCGTTGAAGATAACTCAGCGGGAGAATACAATGAGCAGTTCTTC,CSVEDNSAGEYNEQFF
14,TRBV19,-,-,TRBJ2-3,TGTGCCAGTAGTATGGACAGTCTTTCGGATACGCAGTATTTT,CASSMDSLSDTQYF
13,TRBV7-2,TRBD1,-,TRBJ1-1,TGTGCCAGCAGCTTGGGACAGGGCGCTGAAGCTTTCTTT,CASSLGQGAEAFF
14,TRBV11-3,-,-,TRBJ1-1,TGTGCCAGCAGCTTAGAGGGTGGGAACACTGAAGCTTTCTTT,CASSLEGGNTEAFF
16,TRBV7-9,-,-,TRBJ2-1,TGTGCCAGCAGCCGCGATCAGGGCATCAGCTACAATGAGCAGTTCTTC,CASSRDQGISYNEQFF
15,TRBV21-1,-,-,TRBJ2-3,TGTGCCAGCATCAAGGGACAGCTACGCACAGATACGCAGTATTTT,CASIKGQLRTDTQYF
14,TRBV5-4,-,-,TRBJ1-2,TGTGCCAGCAGTTACACGAACAATCAGATGGGCTACACCTTC,CASSYTNNQMGYTF